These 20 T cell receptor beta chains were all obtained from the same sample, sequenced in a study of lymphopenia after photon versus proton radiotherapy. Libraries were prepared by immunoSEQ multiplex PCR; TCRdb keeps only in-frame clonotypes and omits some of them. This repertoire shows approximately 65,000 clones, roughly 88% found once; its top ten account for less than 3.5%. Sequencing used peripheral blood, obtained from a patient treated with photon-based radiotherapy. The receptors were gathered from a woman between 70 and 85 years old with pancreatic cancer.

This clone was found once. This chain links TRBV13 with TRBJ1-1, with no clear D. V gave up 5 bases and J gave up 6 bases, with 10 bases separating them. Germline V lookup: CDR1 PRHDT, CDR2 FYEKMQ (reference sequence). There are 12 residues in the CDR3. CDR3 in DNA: TGTGCCAGCAGCCCAGGTAGGGCTGAAGCTTTCTTT. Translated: CASSPGRAEAFF.

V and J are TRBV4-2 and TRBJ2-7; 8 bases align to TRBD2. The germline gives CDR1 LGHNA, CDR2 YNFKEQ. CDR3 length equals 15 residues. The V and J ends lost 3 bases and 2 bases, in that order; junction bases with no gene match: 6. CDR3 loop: CASSQFSGIAYEQYF. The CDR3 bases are TGTGCCAGCAGCCAGTTTAGCGGGATTGCCTACGAGCAGTACTTC.

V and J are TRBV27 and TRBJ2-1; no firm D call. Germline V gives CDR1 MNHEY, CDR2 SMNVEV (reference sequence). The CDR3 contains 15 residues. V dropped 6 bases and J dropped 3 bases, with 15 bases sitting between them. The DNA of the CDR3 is TGTGCCAGCAGCCAAAGGGTCCCAAGCTACAATGAGCAGTTCTTC. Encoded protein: CASSQRVPSYNEQFF.

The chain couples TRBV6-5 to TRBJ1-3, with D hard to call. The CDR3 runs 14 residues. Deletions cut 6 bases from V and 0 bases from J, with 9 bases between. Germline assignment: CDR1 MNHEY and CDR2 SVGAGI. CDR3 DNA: TGTGCCAGCAGAACGGACCTCTCTGGAAACACCATATATTTT. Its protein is CASRTDLSGNTIYF.

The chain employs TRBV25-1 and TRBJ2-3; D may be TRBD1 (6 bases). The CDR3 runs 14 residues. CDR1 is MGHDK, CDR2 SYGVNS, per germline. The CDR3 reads CASRGLGFTDTQYF. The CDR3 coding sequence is TGTGCGTCCAGGGGCTTGGGTTTCACAGATACGCAGTATTTT.

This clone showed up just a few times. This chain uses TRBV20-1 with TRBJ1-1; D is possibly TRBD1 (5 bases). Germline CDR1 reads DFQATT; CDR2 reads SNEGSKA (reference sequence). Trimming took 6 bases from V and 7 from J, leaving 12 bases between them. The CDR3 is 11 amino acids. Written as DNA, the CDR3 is TGCAGTGCCTCGACAGAGGTTGAAGCTTTCTTT. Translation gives CSASTEVEAFF.

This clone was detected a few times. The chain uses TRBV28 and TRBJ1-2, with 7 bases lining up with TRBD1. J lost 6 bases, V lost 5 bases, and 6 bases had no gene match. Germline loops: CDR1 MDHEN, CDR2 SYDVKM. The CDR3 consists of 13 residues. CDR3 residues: CASSATDRDGYTF. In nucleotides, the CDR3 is TGTGCCAGCAGTGCTACCGACAGGGATGGCTACACCTTC.

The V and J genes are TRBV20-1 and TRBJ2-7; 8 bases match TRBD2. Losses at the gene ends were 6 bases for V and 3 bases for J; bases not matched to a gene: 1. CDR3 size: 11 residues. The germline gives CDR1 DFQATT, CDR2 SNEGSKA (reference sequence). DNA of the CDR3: TGCAGTGCCAGCGGGAGCTACGAGCAGTACTTC. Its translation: CSASGSYEQYF.

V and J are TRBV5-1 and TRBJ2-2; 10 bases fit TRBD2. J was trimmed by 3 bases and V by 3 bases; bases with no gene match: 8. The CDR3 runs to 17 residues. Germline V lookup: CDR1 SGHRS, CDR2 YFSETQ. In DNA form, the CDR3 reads TGCGCCAGCAGCTCCCGGGCCGGACTAGCGGACACCGGGGAGCTGTTTTTT. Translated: CASSSRAGLADTGELFF.

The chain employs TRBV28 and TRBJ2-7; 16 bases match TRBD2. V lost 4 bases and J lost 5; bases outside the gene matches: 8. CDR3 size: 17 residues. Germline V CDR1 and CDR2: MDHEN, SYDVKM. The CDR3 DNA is TGTGCCAGCAGTTCACTCGGGACTAGCGGGAGGGCCAACGAGCAGTACTTC. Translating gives CASSSLGTSGRANEQYF.

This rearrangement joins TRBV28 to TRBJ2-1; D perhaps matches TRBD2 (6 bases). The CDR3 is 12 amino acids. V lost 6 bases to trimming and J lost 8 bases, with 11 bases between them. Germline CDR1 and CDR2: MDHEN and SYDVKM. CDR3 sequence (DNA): TGTGCCAGCAGGACTAGTATCTATGAGCAGTTCTTC. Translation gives CASRTSIYEQFF.

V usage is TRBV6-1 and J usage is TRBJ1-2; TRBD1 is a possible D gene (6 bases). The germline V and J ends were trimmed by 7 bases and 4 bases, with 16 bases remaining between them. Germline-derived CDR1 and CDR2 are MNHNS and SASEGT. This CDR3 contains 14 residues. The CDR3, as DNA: TGTGCCAGCACCCAGGACAGAGCCTTCTATGGCTACACCTTC. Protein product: CASTQDRAFYGYTF.

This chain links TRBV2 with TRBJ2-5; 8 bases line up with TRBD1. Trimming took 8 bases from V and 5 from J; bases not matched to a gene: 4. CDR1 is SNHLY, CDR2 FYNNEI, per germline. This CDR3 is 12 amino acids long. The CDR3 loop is CASQGALETQYF. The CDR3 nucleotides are TGTGCCAGCCAGGGGGCGTTGGAGACCCAGTACTTC.

CDR3 protein: CSVRDRGYEQYF. The CDR3 coding sequence is TGCAGCGTCCGGGACAGGGGATACGAGCAGTACTTC. The V call is TRBV29-1, the J call TRBJ2-7, with TRBD1 matching over 10 bases. The CDR3 length is 12 residues. Germline V CDR1 and CDR2: SQVTM, ANQGSEA. Unmatched junction bases numbered 3, after V lost 6 bases and J lost 4 bases.

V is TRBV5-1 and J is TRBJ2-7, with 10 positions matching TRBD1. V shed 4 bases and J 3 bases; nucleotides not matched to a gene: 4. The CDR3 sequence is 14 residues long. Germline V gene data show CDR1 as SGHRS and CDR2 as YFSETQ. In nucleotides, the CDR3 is TGCGCCAGCAGCGCAGACAGGGGGCTCTACGAGCAGTACTTC. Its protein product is CASSADRGLYEQYF. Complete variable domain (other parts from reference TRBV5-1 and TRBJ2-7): KAGVTQTPRYLIKTRGQQVTLSCSPISGHRSVSWYQQTPGQGLQFLFEYFSETQRNKGNFPGRFSGRQFSNSRSEMNVSTLELGDSALYLCASSADRGLYEQYFGPGTRLTVT.

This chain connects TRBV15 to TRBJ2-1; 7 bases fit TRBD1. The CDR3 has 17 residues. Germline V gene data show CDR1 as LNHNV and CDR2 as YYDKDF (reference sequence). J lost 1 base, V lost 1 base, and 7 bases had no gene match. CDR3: CATSRGRGRGSYNEQFF. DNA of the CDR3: TGTGCCACCAGCAGAGGAAGGGGGCGCGGGTCCTACAATGAGCAGTTCTTC.

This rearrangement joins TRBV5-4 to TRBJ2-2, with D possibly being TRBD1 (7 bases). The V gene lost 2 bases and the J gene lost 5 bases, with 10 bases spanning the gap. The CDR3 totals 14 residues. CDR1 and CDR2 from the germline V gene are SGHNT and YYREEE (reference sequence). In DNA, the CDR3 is TGTGCCAGCAGCTTCCCAGGGGGGACCGGGGAGCTGTTTTTT. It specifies CASSFPGGTGELFF.

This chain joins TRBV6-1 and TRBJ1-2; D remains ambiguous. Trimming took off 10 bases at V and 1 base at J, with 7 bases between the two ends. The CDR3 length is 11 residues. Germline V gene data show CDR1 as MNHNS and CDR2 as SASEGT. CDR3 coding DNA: TGTGCCACCCAAGTTAACTATGGCTACACCTTC. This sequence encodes CATQVNYGYTF.

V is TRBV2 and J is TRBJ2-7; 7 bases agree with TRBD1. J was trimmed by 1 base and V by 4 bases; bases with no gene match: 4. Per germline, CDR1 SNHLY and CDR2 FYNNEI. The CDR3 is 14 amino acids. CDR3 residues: CASSVDRVSYEQYF. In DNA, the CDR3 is TGTGCCAGCAGTGTCGACAGGGTATCCTACGAGCAGTACTTC.

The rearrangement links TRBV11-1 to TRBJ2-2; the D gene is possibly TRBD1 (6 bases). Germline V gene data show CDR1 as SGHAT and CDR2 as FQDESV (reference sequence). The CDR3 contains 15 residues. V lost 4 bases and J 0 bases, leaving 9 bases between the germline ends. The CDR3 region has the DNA TGTGCCAGCAGCTACAGGGTAACGAACACCGGGGAGCTGTTTTTT. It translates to CASSYRVTNTGELFF.